This note documents a single T cell receptor beta chain sequence. Its antigen is as yet unknown. This sample stems from a study of graft-versus-host responses after intestinal transplantation. The wider study: Every one of the recipients received anti-thymocyte globulin induction and afterwards took tacrolimus and steroids for roughly 3 years.

Whole-study results and caveats: GvH clones occurred in recipient marrow; some first appeared in ileum or blood. High graft-versus-host to host-versus-graft clonal ratios were found in allografts of patients who had graft-donor T cell macrochimerism.

Assay: immunoSEQ multiplex PCR; the TCRdb copy retains only in-frame clones and omits some. The sample carries over 65,000 clones, 90% to 95% recorded once. The germline V and J ends were trimmed by 2 bases and 0 bases, with 4 bases remaining between them. This CDR3 comprises 14 residues. Germline CDR1 LNHDA, CDR2 SQIVND (reference sequence). This chain connects TRBV19 to TRBJ1-4, with D unresolved. The TCR comes from a human donor who received an intestinal transplant. The material was unstimulated CD4+ T cells sorted from spleen or lymph node cells, obtained before intestinal transplant. For the CDR3, the DNA is TGTGCCAGTAGTATAAGCCCAACTAATGAAAAACTGTTTTTT. Translated, it gives CASSISPTNEKLFF.